The 18 T cell receptor beta chains in this list originate from one sample, sequenced in a study of T cells in narcolepsy. TCRdb's table, derived via immunoSEQ multiplex PCR, lists solely in-frame clones and lacks some. Here the sample spans some 30,000 clones, around nine tenths being singletons. The specimen sequenced was CD45RA- memory CD4+ T cells from PBMCs. The origin of the receptors is a human donor with narcolepsy.

This clone showed up just once. V and J are TRBV5-4 and TRBJ2-2, with TRBD1 matching over 8 bases. CDR1 is SGHNT, CDR2 YYREEE, per germline (reference sequence). CDR3 length: 14 residues. V gave up 5 bases and J gave up 4 bases; unmatched junction bases: 4. The CDR3 nucleotides read TGTGCCAGCAGTTGGGACAGGAGCACCGGGGAGCTGTTTTTT. This sequence encodes CASSWDRSTGELFF.

V and J are TRBV28 and TRBJ2-7, with D maybe TRBD2 (5 bases). V dropped 6 bases and J dropped 1 base, with 10 bases sitting between them. This CDR3 region has 13 residues. CDR1 and CDR2 from the germline V gene are MDHEN and SYDVKM. The CDR3 DNA is TGTGCCAGCAGCCCCGGGGTTTCCTACGAGCAGTACGTC. It yields the protein CASSPGVSYEQYV.

V and J are TRBV4-1 and TRBJ2-5, with TRBD2 identical over 7 bases. The CDR3 has 14 amino acids. V gave up 1 base and J gave up 4 bases; unmatched junction bases: 3. Germline assignment: CDR1 MGHRA and CDR2 YSYEKL. The CDR3 reads CASSQVTSRETQYF. The CDR3 region has the DNA TGCGCCAGCAGCCAAGTGACTAGCAGAGAGACCCAGTACTTC.

CDR3 protein: CASSPGTGAYSTDTQYF. For the CDR3, the DNA is TGTGCCAGCAGCCCCGGGACAGGGGCGTACAGCACAGATACGCAGTATTTT. V and J are TRBV5-8 and TRBJ2-3; 10 positions match TRBD1. The germline gives CDR1 SGHTS, CDR2 YDEGEE. Trimming cost V 4 bases and J 0 bases; bases outside gene matches: 8. The CDR3 consists of 17 residues.

In its sample, this clone was seen once. V usage is TRBV6-6 and J usage is TRBJ1-4; D gene uncertain. Trimming stripped 0 bases from V and 12 bases from J, with 11 bases between. The CDR3 runs 13 residues. Germline CDR1 MNHNY, CDR2 SVGAGI (reference sequence). As DNA, the CDR3 is TGTGCCAGCAGTTACTCGACGGGCCAGGAACTGTTTTTT. This translates into CASSYSTGQELFF.

CDR3 nucleotide sequence: TGCGCCAGCAGATTGAGCGGCCTAGAGACAGATACGCAGTATTTT. It specifies CASRLSGLETDTQYF. This chain joins TRBV10-2 and TRBJ2-3, with D maybe TRBD2 (5 bases). Germline assignment: CDR1 WSHSY and CDR2 SAAADI. The CDR3 extends over 15 amino acids. The V end was cut by 6 bases, the J end by 3 bases, with 16 bases between.

Here the CDR3 DNA reads TGTGCCAGCAGCCTAGAGGGTCGGAATTCACCCCTCCACTTT. Amino acid sequence: CASSLEGRNSPLHF. The rearrangement uses TRBV2 and TRBJ1-6; D not certain. V lost 6 bases and J 7 bases, leaving 13 bases between the germline ends. Germline loops: CDR1 SNHLY, CDR2 FYNNEI. This CDR3 region has 14 residues.

The rearrangement uses TRBV6-4 and TRBJ1-4, with D perhaps matching TRBD1 (5 bases). This CDR3 comprises 14 residues. Germline CDR1 MRHNA, CDR2 SNTAGT. V shed 6 bases and J shed 4 bases, with 12 bases lying between them. CDR3 nucleotides: TGTGCCAGCAGGGGGGGGTGGGGTAATGAAAAACTGTTTTTT. Its translation is CASRGGWGNEKLFF.

To note about this clone: The junction differs from germline at one of its ends, possibly a read error. CDR3: CARSGGGTVVSYTF. The CDR3 nucleotides read TGTGCCCGCAGCGGGGGGGGGACGGTAGTGAGTTACACCTTC. This chain connects TRBV6-1 to TRBJ1-2, with a possible D match to TRBD1 (5 bases). Germline-derived CDR1 and CDR2 are MNHNS and SASEGT. The CDR3 is 14 amino acids.

This chain connects TRBV14 to TRBJ1-1; D unresolved. CDR3 size: 14 residues. Germline loops: CDR1 SGHDN, CDR2 FVKESK. With 0 bases removed from V and 1 base from J, the gap between germline ends came to 6 bases. The CDR3 sequence: CASSQDLRNTEAFF. As DNA, the CDR3 is TGTGCCAGCAGCCAAGATCTGCGGAACACTGAAGCTTTCTTT.

Concerning this clone: It is unclear where the CDR3 begins or ends on the DNA, so no DNA is shown, and the CDR3 is as TCRdb lists it. The chain uses TRBV4-2 and TRBJ1-2; TRBD1 is the table's D call and was not checked against the DNA. Germline CDR1 and CDR2: LGHNA and YNFKEQ. The CDR3 length is 16 residues, termini included. The CDR3 sequence is CTSSQGAVAGGSGHTF.

The chain has TRBV28 and TRBJ1-4, with 9 bases that match TRBD1. Germline CDR1 MDHEN, CDR2 SYDVKM. Trimming removed 6 bases from V and 8 bases from J; junction bases left unmatched: 7. The CDR3 is 14 amino acids. CDR3 bases: TGTGCCAGCAGCTCAGGGACAGGGAAGGAAAAACTGTTTTTT. It codes for CASSSGTGKEKLFF.

The chain links TRBV5-1 to TRBJ2-5; tentatively, D is TRBD1 or TRBD2 (5 bases each). The CDR3 has 13 amino acids. Trimming shortened V by 4 bases and J by 2 bases, and 9 bases separated the two germline ends. The germline V gene encodes CDR1 SGHRS and CDR2 YFSETQ. The chain's CDR3 is CASSPGPQETQYF. CDR3 coding DNA: TGCGCCAGCAGCCCGGGGCCTCAAGAGACCCAGTACTTC.

The genes are TRBV18 and TRBJ2-5; D remains unclear. This CDR3 comprises 13 residues. Looked up from germline, CDR1 is KGHSH and CDR2 is LQKENI. The germline V and J ends were trimmed by 3 bases and 2 bases, with 7 bases remaining between them. In nucleotides, the CDR3 is TGTGCCAGCTCACCTTTAGGGCAAGAGACCCAGTACTTC. This codes for CASSPLGQETQYF.

The J gene is TRBJ1-4, the V gene TRBV29-1, with 9 bases aligning to TRBD1. J lost 8 bases, V lost 7 bases, and 8 bases had no gene match. There are 13 residues in the CDR3. Germline loops: CDR1 SQVTM, CDR2 ANQGSEA. CDR3 DNA: TGCAGCGCTCGTTCCGGGACAGGGGAAAAACTGTTTTTT. Protein sequence: CSARSGTGEKLFF.

CDR3 DNA sequence: TGTGCCAGCAGTGGATACAATGAGCAGTTCTTC. This sequence encodes CASSGYNEQFF. The chain links TRBV2 to TRBJ2-1; unclear D gene. This CDR3 is built from 11 residues. Germline V gives CDR1 SNHLY, CDR2 FYNNEI. The germline V and J ends were trimmed by 4 bases and 4 bases, with 2 bases remaining between them.

V is TRBV5-5 and J is TRBJ2-5, with TRBD1 as a possible D gene (5 bases). V lost 1 base to trimming and J lost 2 bases, with 6 bases between them. CDR1 is SGHKS, CDR2 YYEKEE, per germline (reference sequence). This CDR3 comprises 13 residues. CDR3 in amino acids: CASSLYRQETQYF. CDR3 in DNA: TGTGCCAGCAGCTTGTACAGGCAAGAGACCCAGTACTTC. The whole variable domain, filled in from reference TRBV5-5 and TRBJ2-5, reads DAGVTQSPTHLIKTRGQQVTLRCSPISGHKSVSWYQQVLGQGPQFIFQYYEKEERGRGNFPDRFSARQFPNYSSELNVNALLLGDSALYLCASSLYRQETQYFGPGTRLLVL.

The chain combines TRBV19 with TRBJ1-1; tentative D call: TRBD1 (5 bases). The V and J ends lost 4 bases and 0 bases respectively, with 12 bases between them. The CDR3 is 15 amino acids. Per the germline V gene, CDR1 is LNHDA and CDR2 is SQIVND (reference sequence). The CDR3 nucleotides are TGTGCCAGTAGTAAGCCGGGGGGTATGAACACTGAAGCTTTCTTT. Translated, it gives CASSKPGGMNTEAFF.